One and the same sample provided the 4 T cell receptor beta chains below, sequenced in a study of blood T cell repertoires in COVID-19 (TCRdb year 2020). The library was generated by the immunoSEQ multiplex PCR assay. As stored in TCRdb, this immuneACCESS dataset retains in-frame rearrangements with V and J assigned. A fraction of the clones does not appear; measured against another copy, unresolved V genes explain less than half of the discrepancy, and the remainder lacks a known reason. The sample data list 180,000 or so clones, and 80% to 85% of these were observed just once. Under 15% of the sample goes to the ten largest clones. Sequencing used PBMCs or T cells enriched from blood (not recorded which). The receptor set was obtained from a woman aged 60-70 years who had recovered from COVID-19.

The V call is TRBV3-1 (or the pseudogene TRBV3-2), the J call TRBJ1-2; tentative D call: TRBD1 (6 bases). Germline V gene data show CDR1 as LGHDT and CDR2 as YNNKEL (reference sequence). Trimming took 0 bases from V and 8 from J, leaving 19 bases between them. CDR3 length: 16 residues. The CDR3 spells CASSQDTRRGDGGYTF. CDR3 DNA sequence: TGTGCCAGCAGCCAAGACACGCGCAGGGGAGACGGCGGCTACACCTTC.

The V gene is TRBV7-8, the J gene TRBJ1-4, with TRBD1 identical over 8 bases. The ends lost 5 bases at V and 3 bases at J; junction bases unmatched: 17. Germline CDR1 and CDR2: SGHVS and FQNEAQ. The CDR3 consists of 19 residues. CDR3 sequence: CASSRSYRTGGRANEKLFF. CDR3 in DNA: TGTGCCAGCAGCCGTTCCTACCGTACAGGGGGAAGGGCTAATGAAAAACTGTTTTTT.

V and J are TRBV11-2 and TRBJ2-1, with 8 nucleotides matching TRBD1. Germline CDR1 reads SGHAT; CDR2 reads FQNNGV. J lost 4 bases, V lost 5 bases, and 4 bases had no gene match. The CDR3 runs to 14 residues. CDR3 nucleotides: TGTGCCAGCAGCCGACAGGGGAGATACAATGAGCAGTTCTTC. This gives the protein CASSRQGRYNEQFF.

A word on this clone: One end of the junction fails to match germline, which may point to a read error. The chain employs TRBV7-7 and TRBJ2-3; D is perhaps TRBD1 (6 bases). CDR1 and CDR2 from the germline V gene are SSHAT and FNYEAQ (reference sequence). The CDR3 contains 13 residues. CDR3 protein: CASSLSGQPTQYF. The DNA of the CDR3 is TGTGCTAGCAGCTTATCCGGACAGCCTACGCAGTATTTT.